This section outlines one T cell receptor (beta chain) sequence together with its context. V shed 3 bases, J shed 3 bases, and the junction held 8 bases outside the gene matches. The CDR3 consists of 15 residues. Germline CDR1 reads MNHEY; CDR2 reads SMNVEV (reference sequence). These data belong to a study of blood T cell repertoires in COVID-19. Study-level background: Collection of acute and convalescent COVID-19 samples took place in the United States, Italy and Spain.

Per the original methods: Reference gene primer amplification yielded estimated nucleated cell counts. Only in-frame clones appear in the TCRdb table, and some are missing; sequencing was by immunoSEQ multiplex PCR. Clonal size and the V and J genes are those of that table, whereas D and trimming came from the DNA. The table has tens of thousands of clones, almost 90% seen once. V and J are TRBV27 and TRBJ2-7; 7 positions match TRBD1. The specimen sequenced was peripheral blood. The receptor was derived from a man aged 50 or older with acute or convalescent COVID-19. In DNA, the CDR3 is TGTGCCAGCAGTTTTGGTTCGACAGGGAACTACGAGCAGTACTTC. Encoded protein: CASSFGSTGNYEQYF.